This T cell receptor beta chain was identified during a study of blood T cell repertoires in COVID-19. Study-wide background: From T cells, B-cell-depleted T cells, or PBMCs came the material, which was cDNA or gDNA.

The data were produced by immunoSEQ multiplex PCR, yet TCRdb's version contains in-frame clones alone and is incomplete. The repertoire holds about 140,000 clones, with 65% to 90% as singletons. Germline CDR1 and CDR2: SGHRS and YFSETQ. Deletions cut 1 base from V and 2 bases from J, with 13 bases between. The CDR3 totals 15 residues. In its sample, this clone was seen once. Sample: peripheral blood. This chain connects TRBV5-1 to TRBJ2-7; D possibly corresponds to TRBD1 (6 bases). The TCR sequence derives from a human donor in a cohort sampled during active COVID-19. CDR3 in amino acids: CASSLTQGQTYEQYF. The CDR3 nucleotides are TGCGCCAGCAGCTTGACTCAGGGGCAAACCTACGAGCAGTACTTC.